Listed below are T cell receptor beta chains from one sample, sequenced in a study of T cell repertoires in cytomegalovirus infection. TCRdb re-analysed the reads in MiXCR, keeping a single row per CDR3 protein. The table has about 570,000 distinct CDR3 sequences, just under 40% seen once. What these receptors recognize is not known. The material was cultured PBMCs, obtained from culture after CMV antigen stimulation. The receptor source for this set is a human donor in good health (CMV status not recorded). Some clones in this sample may be carry-over from other donors' samples. Each CDR3 is given with its conserved first and last residue. D genes are given only for firm matches. Some rows mark clone size as missing; the rest say once, few, many or name a class of expanded clone.

D,length,size,V,J,DNA,CDR3
NA,14,NA,TRBV20-1,TRBJ1-5,TGCAGTGCTAGAGAGGGACAATCCAATCAGCCCCAGCATTTT,CSAREGQSNQPQHF
NA,15,few,TRBV4-1,TRBJ1-5,TGCGCCAGCAGCCAAGATGATCGGTTTTCTCAGCCCCAGCATTTT,CASSQDDRFSQPQHF
TRBD1,15,NA,TRBV4-1,TRBJ1-1,TGCGCCAGCAGCCAAGAGACAGGGGTGGACACTGAAGCTTTCTTT,CASSQETGVDTEAFF
NA,11,NA,TRBV28,TRBJ1-1,TGTGCCAGCCTAGATCCCCGGAGAGCTTTCTTT,CASLDPRRAFF
TRBD1,12,NA,TRBV28,TRBJ1-2,TGTGCCAGCGGACAGGGTCTGAATGGCTACACCTTC,CASGQGLNGYTF
NA,12,NA,TRBV28,TRBJ2-7,TGTGCCAGCAGTCAGCGGTACTACGAGCAGTACTTC,CASSQRYYEQYF
NA,15,once,TRBV4-3,TRBJ2-5,TGCGCCAGCAGCCAAGGCGGATCTCGGCGCGAGACCCAGTACTTC,CASSQGGSRRETQYF
TRBD1,14,few,TRBV5-6,TRBJ1-2,TGTGCCAGCAGCGCGGACAGGGGGCTTTATGGCTACACCTTC,CASSADRGLYGYTF
TRBD1,16,many,TRBV7-2,TRBJ1-1,TGTGCCAGCAGCTTAGGAGGACAGGTTTTCGGCACTGAAGCTTTCTTT,CASSLGGQVFGTEAFF
TRBD1,17,few,TRBV6-2/TRBV6-3,TRBJ2-1,TGTGCCAGCAGTTACCCAGACTCGGACAGGGGAGACAATGAGCAGTTCTTC,CASSYPDSDRGDNEQFF
NA,16,NA,TRBV18,TRBJ1-3,TGTGCCAGCTCACCACCGGGCAGGGGTACTGGAAACACCATATATTTT,CASSPPGRGTGNTIYF
NA,15,few,TRBV7-2,TRBJ2-3,TGTGCCAGCAGCTTAGGAGCGGGCCTCACAGATACGCAGTATTTT,CASSLGAGLTDTQYF
TRBD2,18,NA,TRBV28,TRBJ2-1,TGTGCCAGCAGTTTTAGACTAGCGCGGCAAAGCTCCTACAATGAGCAGTTCTTC,CASSFRLARQSSYNEQFF
NA,12,NA,TRBV29-1,TRBJ2-3,TGCAGCTTCCAAGCCCCCCCAGATACGCAGTATTTT,CSFQAPPDTQYF
NA,12,few,TRBV12-3/TRBV12-4,TRBJ2-7,TGTGCCAGCACCCTGGGGAGAGGCGAGCAGTACTTC,CASTLGRGEQYF
TRBD1,14,NA,TRBV4-1,TRBJ1-2,TGCGCCAGCAGTCCGGGACAGGGCATAGGTGGCTACACCTTC,CASSPGQGIGGYTF
NA,14,few,TRBV19,TRBJ2-2,TGTGCCAGTAGTATTTCCAGGGCCACCGGGGAGCTGTTTTTT,CASSISRATGELFF